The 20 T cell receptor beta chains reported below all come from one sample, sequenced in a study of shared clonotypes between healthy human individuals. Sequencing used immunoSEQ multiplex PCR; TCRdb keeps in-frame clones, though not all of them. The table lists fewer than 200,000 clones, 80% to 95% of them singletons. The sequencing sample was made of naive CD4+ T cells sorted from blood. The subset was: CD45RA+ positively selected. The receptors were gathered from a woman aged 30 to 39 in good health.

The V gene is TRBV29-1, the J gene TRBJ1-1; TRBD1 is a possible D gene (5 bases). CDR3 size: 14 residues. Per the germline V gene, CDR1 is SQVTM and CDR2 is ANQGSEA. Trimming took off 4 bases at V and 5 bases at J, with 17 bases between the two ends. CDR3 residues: CSVGSTGLETEAFF. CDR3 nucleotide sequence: TGCAGCGTTGGTAGTACAGGTCTAGAAACTGAAGCTTTCTTT. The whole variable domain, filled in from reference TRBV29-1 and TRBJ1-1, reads SAVISQKPSRDICQRGTSLTIQCQVDSQVTMMFWYRQQPGQSLTLIATANQGSEATYESGFVIDKFPISRPNLTFSTLTVSNMSPEDSSIYLCSVGSTGLETEAFFGQGTRLTVV.

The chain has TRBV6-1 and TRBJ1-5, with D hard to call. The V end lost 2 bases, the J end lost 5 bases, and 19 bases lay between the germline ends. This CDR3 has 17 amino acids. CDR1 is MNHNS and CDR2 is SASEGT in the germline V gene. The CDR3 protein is CASSEQLASVKHQPQHF. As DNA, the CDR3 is TGTGCCAGCAGTGAACAGTTGGCTTCCGTCAAACATCAGCCCCAGCATTTT.

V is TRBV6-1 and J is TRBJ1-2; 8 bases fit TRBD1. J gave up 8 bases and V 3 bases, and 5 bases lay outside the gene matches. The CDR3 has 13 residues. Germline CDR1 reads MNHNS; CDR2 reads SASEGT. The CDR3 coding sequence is TGTGCCAGCAGTGAGCAGGGGGCATCAGGCTACACCTTC. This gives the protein CASSEQGASGYTF.

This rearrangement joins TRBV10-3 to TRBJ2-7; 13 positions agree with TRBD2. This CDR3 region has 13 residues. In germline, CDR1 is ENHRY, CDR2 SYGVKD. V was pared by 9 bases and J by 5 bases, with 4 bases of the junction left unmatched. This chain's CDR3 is CAIRLAGGDEQYF. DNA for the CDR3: TGTGCCATTCGACTAGCGGGAGGTGACGAGCAGTACTTC.

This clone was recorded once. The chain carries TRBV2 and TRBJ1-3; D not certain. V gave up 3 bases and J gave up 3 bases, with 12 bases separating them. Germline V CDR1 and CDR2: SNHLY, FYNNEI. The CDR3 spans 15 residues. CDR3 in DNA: TGTGCCAGCAGTGAGGATCCCCCCTTTGGAAACACCATATATTTT. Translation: CASSEDPPFGNTIYF.

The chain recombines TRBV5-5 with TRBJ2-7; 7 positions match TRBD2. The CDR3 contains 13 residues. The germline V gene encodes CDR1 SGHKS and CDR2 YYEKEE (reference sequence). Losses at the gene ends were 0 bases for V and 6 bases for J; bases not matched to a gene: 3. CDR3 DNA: TGTGCCAGCAGCTTGGTGGGGGAGGGCGAGCAGTACTTC. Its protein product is CASSLVGEGEQYF. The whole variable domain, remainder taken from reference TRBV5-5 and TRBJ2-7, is DAGVTQSPTHLIKTRGQQVTLRCSPISGHKSVSWYQQVLGQGPQFIFQYYEKEERGRGNFPDRFSARQFPNYSSELNVNALLLGDSALYLCASSLVGEGEQYFGPGTRLTVT.

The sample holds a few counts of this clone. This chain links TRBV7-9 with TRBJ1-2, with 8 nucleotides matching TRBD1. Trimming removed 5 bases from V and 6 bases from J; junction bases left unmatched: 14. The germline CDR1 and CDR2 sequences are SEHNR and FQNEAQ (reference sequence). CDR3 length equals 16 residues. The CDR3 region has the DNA TGTGCCAGCAGCGAAATGCAGACGGACAGGGAGAATGGCTACACCTTC. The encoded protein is CASSEMQTDRENGYTF.

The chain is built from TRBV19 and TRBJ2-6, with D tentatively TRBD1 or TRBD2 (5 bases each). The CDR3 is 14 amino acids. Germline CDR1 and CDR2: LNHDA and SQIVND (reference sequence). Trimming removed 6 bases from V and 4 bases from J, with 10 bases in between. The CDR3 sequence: CASSEGYGANVLTF. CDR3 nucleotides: TGTGCCAGTAGCGAGGGGTACGGGGCCAACGTCCTGACTTTC.

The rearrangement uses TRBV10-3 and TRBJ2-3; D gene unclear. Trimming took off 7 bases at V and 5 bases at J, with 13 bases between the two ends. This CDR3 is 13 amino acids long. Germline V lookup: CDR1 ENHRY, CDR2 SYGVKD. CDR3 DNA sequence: TGTGCCATCAACCTAAACCCCGGAGATACGCAGTATTTT. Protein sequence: CAINLNPGDTQYF.

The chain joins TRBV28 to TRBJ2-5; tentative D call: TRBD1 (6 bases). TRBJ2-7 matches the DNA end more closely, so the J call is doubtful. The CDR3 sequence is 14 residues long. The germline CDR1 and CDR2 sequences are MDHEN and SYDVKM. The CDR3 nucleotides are TGTGCCAGCAACCTGGAAGGGGGTGGTTACGAGCAGTACTTC. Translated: CASNLEGGGYEQYF.

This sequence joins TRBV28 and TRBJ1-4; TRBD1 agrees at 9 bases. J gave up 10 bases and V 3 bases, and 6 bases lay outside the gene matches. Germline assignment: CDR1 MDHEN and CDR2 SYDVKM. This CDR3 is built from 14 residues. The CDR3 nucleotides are TGTGCCAGCAGTTTGATTACGACAGGGGGAAAACTGTTTTTT. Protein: CASSLITTGGKLFF.

CDR3 region: CASRLAGGTYNEQFF. The CDR3 DNA reads as TGCGCCAGCAGGCTAGCGGGAGGAACCTACAATGAGCAGTTCTTC. This chain links TRBV4-1 with TRBJ2-1; 11 bases align to TRBD2. V was pared by 6 bases and J by 2 bases, with 3 bases of the junction left unmatched. CDR1 and CDR2 (germline): MGHRA, YSYEKL. The CDR3 sequence is 15 residues long.

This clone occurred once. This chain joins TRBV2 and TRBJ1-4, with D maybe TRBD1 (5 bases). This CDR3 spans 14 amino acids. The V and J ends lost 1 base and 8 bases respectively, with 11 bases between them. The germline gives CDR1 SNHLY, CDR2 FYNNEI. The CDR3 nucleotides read TGTGCCAGCAGTGAAGTGCAGGGTGGCGAAAAACTGTTTTTT. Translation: CASSEVQGGEKLFF. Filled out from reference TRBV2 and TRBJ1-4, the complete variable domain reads EPEVTQTPSHQVTQMGQEVILRCVPISNHLYFYWYRQILGQKVEFLVSFYNNEISEKSEIFDDQFSVERPDGSNFTLKIRSTKLEDSAMYFCASSEVQGGEKLFFGSGTQLSVL.

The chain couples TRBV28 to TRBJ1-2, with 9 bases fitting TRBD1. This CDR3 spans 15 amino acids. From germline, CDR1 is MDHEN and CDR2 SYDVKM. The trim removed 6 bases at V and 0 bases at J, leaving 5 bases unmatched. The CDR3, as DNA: TGTGCCAGCAGCGGACAGGGGATTACTAACTATGGCTACACCTTC. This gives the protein CASSGQGITNYGYTF.

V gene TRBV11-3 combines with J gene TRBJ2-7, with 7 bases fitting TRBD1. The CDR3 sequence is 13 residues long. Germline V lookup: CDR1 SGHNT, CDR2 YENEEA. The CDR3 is CDGTAANYYEQYF. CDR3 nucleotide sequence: TGTGACGGGACAGCGGCTAATTACTACGAGCAGTACTTC.

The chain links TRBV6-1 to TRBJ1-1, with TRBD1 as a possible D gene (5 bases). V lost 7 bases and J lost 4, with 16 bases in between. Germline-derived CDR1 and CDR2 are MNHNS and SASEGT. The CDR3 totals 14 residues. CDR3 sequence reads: CASKLEAGPTEAFF. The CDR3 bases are TGTGCCAGCAAACTAGAGGCAGGGCCCACTGAAGCTTTCTTT.

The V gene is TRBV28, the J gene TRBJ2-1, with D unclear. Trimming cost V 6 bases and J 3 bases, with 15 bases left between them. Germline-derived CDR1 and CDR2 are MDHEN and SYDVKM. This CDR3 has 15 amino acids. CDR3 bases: TGTGCCAGCAGGACTCCCCAGGAAGACTACAATGAGCAGTTCTTC. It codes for CASRTPQEDYNEQFF.

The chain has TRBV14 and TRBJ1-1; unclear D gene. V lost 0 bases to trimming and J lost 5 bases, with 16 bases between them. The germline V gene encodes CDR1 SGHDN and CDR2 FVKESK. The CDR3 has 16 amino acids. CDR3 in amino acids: CASSQEVTFIGTEAFF. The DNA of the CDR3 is TGTGCCAGCAGCCAAGAAGTTACCTTCATCGGGACTGAAGCTTTCTTT.

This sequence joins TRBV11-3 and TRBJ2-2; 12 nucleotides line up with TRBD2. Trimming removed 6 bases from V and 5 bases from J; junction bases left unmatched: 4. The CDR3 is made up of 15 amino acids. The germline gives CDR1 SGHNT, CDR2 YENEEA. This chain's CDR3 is CASSITSGRTGELFF. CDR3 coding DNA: TGTGCCAGCAGTATCACTAGCGGGAGGACCGGGGAGCTGTTTTTT.

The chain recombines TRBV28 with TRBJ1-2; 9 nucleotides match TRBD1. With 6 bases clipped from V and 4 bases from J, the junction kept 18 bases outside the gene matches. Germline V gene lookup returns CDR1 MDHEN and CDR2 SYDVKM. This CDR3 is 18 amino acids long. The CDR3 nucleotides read TGTGCCAGCAGACCCAACTCATTAGGGGACAGGGCTGGCTATGGCTACACCTTC. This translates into CASRPNSLGDRAGYGYTF.